Below are 10 T cell receptor beta chains sequenced from a single sample in a study of shared clonotypes between healthy human individuals. Sequencing used immunoSEQ multiplex PCR; TCRdb keeps in-frame clones, though not all of them. Among 450,000 to 550,000 clones, about four fifths were seen once, and the ten largest hold 13%. The sample comprised PBMCs. These receptors were collected from a woman between 40 and 50 years old in good health. Some clones in this sample may be carry-over from other donors' samples.

This clone was seen only a few times. This sequence joins TRBV6-1 and TRBJ2-1; 9 bases are a match to TRBD2. The J segment lost 8 bases and the V segment lost 8 bases, leaving 13 bases of the junction unmatched. The CDR3 extends over 15 amino acids. CDR1 and CDR2 from the germline V gene are MNHNS and SASEGT. The CDR3 DNA sequence: TGTGCCAGCGCCTCCGGGGCGGGAGGGCCCTATGAGCAGTTCTTC. This gives the protein CASASGAGGPYEQFF.

The chain employs TRBV30 and TRBJ2-1; tentatively, D is TRBD2 (6 bases). Germline V gene sequence: CDR1 GTSNPN, CDR2 SVGIG (reference sequence). CDR3 length: 15 amino acids. With 4 bases removed from V and 7 bases from J, the gap between germline ends came to 20 bases. Here the CDR3 reads CAWTPLRGSYNEQFF. Here the CDR3 DNA reads TGTGCCTGGACGCCCCTCCGGGGGAGCTATAATGAGCAGTTCTTC.

The V gene is TRBV27, the J gene TRBJ2-7; TRBD1 is a possible D gene (6 bases). The V end was cut by 5 bases, the J end by 2 bases, with 10 bases between. This CDR3 is 13 amino acids long. Germline V CDR1 and CDR2: MNHEY, SMNVEV (reference sequence). CDR3 sequence reads: CASSRTVPYEQYF. The DNA for the CDR3 is TGTGCCAGCAGTCGGACAGTGCCCTACGAGCAGTACTTC.

This clone was observed a few times. The chain uses TRBV14 and TRBJ1-4; 9 nucleotides agree with TRBD1. CDR3 length equals 16 residues. CDR1 is SGHDN, CDR2 FVKESK, per germline. After removal of 4 bases from V and 5 bases from J, the junction contained 8 bases not matched to a gene. The CDR3 protein is CASSPSRTGDNEKLFF. CDR3 in DNA: TGTGCCAGCAGCCCGAGCCGGACAGGGGACAATGAAAAACTGTTTTTT.

In its sample, this clone was seen once. DNA of the CDR3: TGTGCCAGCAGTGATCGAGGGGGGACAGATACGCAGTATTTT. It translates to CASSDRGGTDTQYF. The chain recombines TRBV2 with TRBJ2-3, with D possibly called TRBD1 or TRBD2 (6 bases each). CDR1 is SNHLY and CDR2 is FYNNEI in the germline V gene. This CDR3 has 14 residues. The V end was cut by 3 bases, the J end by 3 bases, with 10 bases between.

This chain joins TRBV5-1 and TRBJ1-4, with 11 nucleotides matching TRBD1. V trimming: 0 bases; J trimming: 2 bases; junction bases outside the gene matches: 6. The CDR3 covers 18 residues. Per germline, CDR1 SGHRS and CDR2 YFSETQ. CDR3 in DNA: TGCGCCAGCAGCTTGGGGACAGGGGGCTACGTGACTAATGAAAAACTGTTTTTT. Its translation: CASSLGTGGYVTNEKLFF.

The gene calls are TRBV5-4 and TRBJ1-3; 7 bases map to TRBD1. V lost 4 bases to trimming and J lost 0 bases; unmatched junction nucleotides: 10. The germline V gene has CDR1 SGHNT and CDR2 YYREEE (reference sequence). The CDR3 sequence is 17 residues long. Here the CDR3 reads CASSGRQGDPSGNTIYF. The CDR3 DNA sequence: TGTGCCAGCAGCGGACGACAGGGTGATCCCTCTGGAAACACCATATATTTT.

This clone was counted once. The chain carries TRBV7-9 and TRBJ2-5; D is perhaps TRBD2 (5 bases). CDR3 size: 14 residues. Germline loops: CDR1 SEHNR, CDR2 FQNEAQ (reference sequence). Trimming removed 3 bases at V and 11 bases at J, with 19 bases between. The CDR3 region is CASSFGSSPRSQYF. The CDR3 DNA follows: TGTGCCAGCAGCTTTGGGAGTAGCCCCCGTTCTCAGTACTTC.

This chain links TRBV7-2 with TRBJ2-7, with 9 bases that match TRBD1. The CDR3 totals 14 residues. Germline V CDR1 and CDR2: SGHTA, FQGNSA. The V and J ends lost 5 bases and 3 bases, in that order; junction bases with no gene match: 5. Written as DNA, the CDR3 is TGTGCCAGCAGCAGGGACAGGGTGGGCTACGAGCAGTACTTC. Translated: CASSRDRVGYEQYF.

Only one count was recorded for this clone. This rearrangement joins TRBV5-1 to TRBJ1-1; 9 bases agree with TRBD1. Per the germline V gene, CDR1 is SGHRS and CDR2 is YFSETQ. The V and J ends lost 0 bases and 0 bases, in that order; junction bases with no gene match: 3. CDR3 length: 16 amino acids. CDR3 nucleotide sequence: TGCGCCAGCAGCTTGGTAGGGACAGGGTTGAACACTGAAGCTTTCTTT. This translates into CASSLVGTGLNTEAFF.